The present entry profiles one T cell receptor (beta chain) with its context. Its antigen is not known. Since all of the isolated RNA was reverse transcribed, expressed TCRB transcripts were what got sequenced. The table came from immunoSEQ multiplex PCR; TCRdb's copy has only in-frame clones and leaves some out. The sample records a few hundred thousand clones, roughly a tenth being singletons. The CDR3 runs 14 residues. The germline CDR1 and CDR2 sequences are MNHEY and SMNVEV (reference sequence). The V and J ends lost 3 bases and 1 base respectively, with 7 bases between them. These data are taken from a study of beta chain features in type 1 diabetes. Overall study: The number of sorted cells examined across all samples was around 99 million.

General study findings and limits: A potential PCR bias toward shorter templates would be equal in patient and control samples. People with Type 1 diabetes carried modestly yet significantly shorter TCRB CDR3s in all four CD4+ subsets.

This sequence joins TRBV27 and TRBJ1-3; D is unresolved. The receptor was derived from a man aged 25-45 years with type 1 diabetes. The sample consisted of central memory CD4+ T cells from blood. Written as DNA, the CDR3 is TGTGCCAGCAGTTTCTGGGGTTCTGGAAACACCATATATTTT. Its protein product is CASSFWGSGNTIYF.